This is a list of T cell receptor beta chains from one sample in a study of blood T cell repertoires in COVID-19. TCRdb's copy holds only in-frame clones and misses some; the assay was immunoSEQ multiplex PCR. This sample has roughly 200,000 clones, with roughly 80% found just once. Sequences were obtained from peripheral blood. These receptors all stem from a woman aged 80 or over with COVID-19, enrolled during active disease. Both conserved end residues are part of each CDR3. The order of the fields is clone size, V gene, J gene, D gene, CDR3 protein, CDR3 DNA. A D gene is named only where the DNA matches it firmly. A clone size is listed for some rows: how often the clone was seen (once, few, many), or a class if it is expanded.

clone_size: -; v_call: TRBV19; j_call: TRBJ2-1; d_call: -; cdr3_aa: CASSGGASYNEQFF; cdr3_nt: TGTGCCAGTAGTGGGGGGGCCTCCTACAATGAGCAGTTCTTC
clone_size: -; v_call: TRBV19; j_call: TRBJ1-1; d_call: TRBD1; cdr3_aa: CASSLRQGPGTEAFF; cdr3_nt: TGTGCCAGTAGTCTGAGACAGGGTCCGGGCACTGAAGCTTTCTTT
clone_size: -; v_call: TRBV6-6; j_call: TRBJ1-2; d_call: TRBD1; cdr3_aa: CASNTGQGYGYTF; cdr3_nt: TGTGCCAGCAATACCGGACAGGGCTATGGCTACACCTTC
clone_size: -; v_call: TRBV19; j_call: TRBJ2-5; d_call: -; cdr3_aa: CASFPGQRETQYF; cdr3_nt: TGTGCCAGTTTTCCGGGACAAAGAGAGACCCAGTACTTC
clone_size: -; v_call: TRBV3-1/TRBV3-2; j_call: TRBJ2-7; d_call: TRBD1; cdr3_aa: CASSSRVQGPRQYF; cdr3_nt: TGTGCCAGCAGTTCAAGGGTACAGGGGCCCCGCCAGTACTTC
clone_size: -; v_call: TRBV14; j_call: TRBJ2-5; d_call: TRBD2; cdr3_aa: CASSQDRGGTSGSQTQYF; cdr3_nt: TGTGCCAGCAGCCAAGACAGGGGAGGAACTAGCGGGAGTCAGACCCAGTACTTC
clone_size: -; v_call: TRBV27; j_call: TRBJ1-1; d_call: -; cdr3_aa: CASRQQENTEAFF; cdr3_nt: TGTGCCAGCAGACAACAGGAGAACACTGAAGCTTTCTTT
clone_size: few; v_call: TRBV11-1; j_call: TRBJ2-5; d_call: -; cdr3_aa: CASSLAGGSETQYF; cdr3_nt: TGTGCCAGCAGCTTAGCAGGGGGATCAGAGACCCAGTACTTC
clone_size: once; v_call: TRBV7-7; j_call: TRBJ1-1; d_call: -; cdr3_aa: CASSQDRNTEAFF; cdr3_nt: TGTGCTAGCAGCCAGGACAGGAACACTGAAGCTTTCTTT
clone_size: -; v_call: TRBV29-1; j_call: TRBJ2-1; d_call: TRBD2; cdr3_aa: CSVAGGVYNEQFF; cdr3_nt: TGCAGCGTTGCGGGAGGGGTTTACAATGAGCAGTTCTTC
clone_size: -; v_call: TRBV5-1; j_call: TRBJ2-3; d_call: -; cdr3_aa: CASRPGTGGTDTQYF; cdr3_nt: TGCGCCAGCAGGCCCGGGACTGGGGGCACAGATACGCAGTATTTT
clone_size: few; v_call: TRBV7-9; j_call: TRBJ2-5; d_call: TRBD1; cdr3_aa: CASSSRGTTQETQYF; cdr3_nt: TGTGCCAGCAGCAGCAGGGGGACCACTCAAGAGACCCAGTACTTC
clone_size: -; v_call: TRBV5-1; j_call: TRBJ2-1; d_call: TRBD2; cdr3_aa: CASSASGSYNEQFF; cdr3_nt: TGCGCCAGCAGTGCTAGCGGATCCTACAATGAGCAGTTCTTC
clone_size: -; v_call: TRBV9; j_call: TRBJ1-2; d_call: TRBD1; cdr3_aa: CASSVGTGSFYGYTF; cdr3_nt: TGTGCCAGCAGCGTAGGGACAGGGAGCTTCTATGGCTACACCTTC
clone_size: -; v_call: TRBV24-1; j_call: TRBJ2-2; d_call: TRBD2; cdr3_aa: CATSDSRLAGSNTGELFF; cdr3_nt: TGTGCCACCAGTGATTCCAGACTAGCGGGGTCGAACACCGGGGAGCTGTTTTTT
clone_size: -; v_call: TRBV28; j_call: TRBJ2-7; d_call: -; cdr3_aa: CASSLSARGEQYF; cdr3_nt: TGTGCCAGCAGTCTCTCGGCGCGGGGCGAGCAGTACTTC
clone_size: once; v_call: TRBV5-6; j_call: TRBJ2-2; d_call: TRBD2; cdr3_aa: CASSYLFPRLAGSTGELFF; cdr3_nt: TGTGCCAGCAGCTATCTTTTTCCGCGACTAGCGGGAAGCACCGGGGAGCTGTTTTTT
clone_size: -; v_call: TRBV5-1; j_call: TRBJ1-3; d_call: TRBD1; cdr3_aa: CASSFDLGGTVLSGNTIYF; cdr3_nt: TGCGCCAGCAGCTTCGACCTAGGAGGGACAGTCCTCTCAGGAAACACCATATATTTT
clone_size: few; v_call: TRBV5-6; j_call: TRBJ2-7; d_call: -; cdr3_aa: CASSLKGGTIYEQYF; cdr3_nt: TGTGCCAGCAGCCTAAAGGGGGGGACCATCTACGAGCAGTACTTC
clone_size: -; v_call: TRBV7-2; j_call: TRBJ2-3; d_call: -; cdr3_aa: CASSSSLMGSKDTQYF; cdr3_nt: TGTGCCAGCAGCTCCTCCCTTATGGGGAGTAAAGATACGCAGTATTTT
clone_size: -; v_call: TRBV10-2; j_call: TRBJ2-3; d_call: -; cdr3_aa: CASRNSVSRTDTQYF; cdr3_nt: TGCGCCAGCAGGAATAGCGTATCCCGCACAGATACGCAGTATTTT
clone_size: -; v_call: TRBV5-1; j_call: TRBJ1-2; d_call: -; cdr3_aa: CASSLAGEVGYGYTF; cdr3_nt: TGCGCCAGCAGCTTGGCGGGGGAGGTGGGCTATGGCTACACCTTC
clone_size: -; v_call: TRBV10-3; j_call: TRBJ1-1; d_call: TRBD1; cdr3_aa: CAIGQDYTEAFF; cdr3_nt: TGTGCCATCGGACAGGATTACACTGAAGCTTTCTTT
clone_size: -; v_call: TRBV10-3; j_call: TRBJ1-1; d_call: -; cdr3_aa: CAMGRGNTEAFF; cdr3_nt: TGTGCCATGGGGCGGGGGAACACTGAAGCTTTCTTT
clone_size: -; v_call: TRBV4-2; j_call: TRBJ1-3; d_call: -; cdr3_aa: CASSQDLPSSGNTIYF; cdr3_nt: TGTGCCAGCAGCCAAGATCTCCCGTCCTCTGGAAACACCATATATTTT
clone_size: -; v_call: TRBV7-2; j_call: TRBJ2-7; d_call: -; cdr3_aa: CASSLTRTDEQYF; cdr3_nt: TGTGCCAGCAGCTTGACTCGTACTGACGAGCAGTACTTC
clone_size: -; v_call: TRBV6-2/TRBV6-3; j_call: TRBJ1-5; d_call: -; cdr3_aa: CASSYGRNQPQHF; cdr3_nt: TGTGCCAGCAGTTACGGGAGAAATCAGCCCCAGCATTTT
clone_size: -; v_call: TRBV6-1; j_call: TRBJ2-2; d_call: -; cdr3_aa: CASSERAGRGGLFF; cdr3_nt: TGTGCCAGCAGTGAAAGGGCGGGCAGGGGCGGGCTGTTTTTT
clone_size: -; v_call: TRBV19; j_call: TRBJ2-4; d_call: TRBD2; cdr3_aa: CASRTSGSWGNIQYF; cdr3_nt: TGTGCCAGTAGGACTAGCGGGAGCTGGGGAAACATTCAGTACTTC
clone_size: -; v_call: TRBV28; j_call: TRBJ1-6; d_call: TRBD1; cdr3_aa: CASSLPGQGVRLLGSPLHF; cdr3_nt: TGTGCCAGCAGTTTACCCGGACAGGGGGTTAGGCTACTCGGTTCACCCCTCCACTTT
clone_size: -; v_call: TRBV5-1; j_call: TRBJ1-2; d_call: -; cdr3_aa: CASSLTGLGGYTF; cdr3_nt: TGCGCCAGCAGCCTTACAGGCTTAGGAGGCTACACCTTC
clone_size: -; v_call: TRBV6-1; j_call: TRBJ1-3; d_call: -; cdr3_aa: CASSEASWPGNTIYF; cdr3_nt: TGTGCCAGCAGTGAAGCCTCCTGGCCTGGAAACACCATATATTTT
clone_size: few; v_call: TRBV3-1/TRBV3-2; j_call: TRBJ1-1; d_call: -; cdr3_aa: CASSRVTGNTEAFF; cdr3_nt: TGTGCCAGCAGCCGGGTGACAGGGAACACTGAAGCTTTCTTT
clone_size: -; v_call: TRBV27; j_call: TRBJ2-5; d_call: TRBD2; cdr3_aa: CASSLSAGLGVGETQYF; cdr3_nt: TGTGCCAGCAGTTTATCAGCGGGGTTGGGTGTCGGAGAGACCCAGTACTTC
clone_size: -; v_call: TRBV10-3; j_call: TRBJ1-2; d_call: TRBD1; cdr3_aa: CATLRGSDRGYGYTF; cdr3_nt: TGTGCCACCCTCCGGGGCTCGGACAGGGGCTATGGCTACACCTTC
clone_size: -; v_call: TRBV3-1/TRBV3-2; j_call: TRBJ1-2; d_call: TRBD1; cdr3_aa: CASRGTDRYGYTF; cdr3_nt: TGTGCCAGCAGGGGGACAGACCGTTATGGCTACACCTTC
clone_size: -; v_call: TRBV5-1; j_call: TRBJ2-7; d_call: -; cdr3_aa: CASSLGSPNEQYF; cdr3_nt: TGCGCCAGCAGCTTGGGGTCCCCTAATGAGCAGTACTTC
clone_size: -; v_call: TRBV19; j_call: TRBJ2-7; d_call: TRBD2; cdr3_aa: CASSTLAGYEQYF; cdr3_nt: TGTGCCAGTAGTACACTAGCGGGGTACGAGCAGTACTTC
clone_size: -; v_call: TRBV2; j_call: TRBJ2-6; d_call: -; cdr3_aa: CASREGQFFTGANVLTF; cdr3_nt: TGTGCCAGCAGGGAGGGACAGTTTTTCACTGGGGCCAACGTCCTGACTTTC
clone_size: -; v_call: TRBV6-5; j_call: TRBJ1-6; d_call: TRBD1; cdr3_aa: CASRWDRLNSPLHF; cdr3_nt: TGTGCCAGCAGATGGGACAGACTAAATTCACCCCTCCACTTT